The present TCR beta chain was sequenced within a study of identical twins (TCRdb year 2016). A note on the overall study: The study deep-sequenced TCR alpha and beta repertoires from monozygotic twins, unrelated adults of various ages and cord blood to test whether fetal clonotypes persist. To rule out contamination, replicate twin experiments were performed at different times with different library preparation protocols.

Reading from cysteine to phenylalanine, the CDR3 counts 17 amino acids. This entry keeps only the CDR3 DNA: 51 bases, framed from base 1. Taken from the germline V gene, the CDR1 and CDR2 loops are LGHNA and YNFKEQ. Deletion took 0 bases off V and 2 bases off J, with a span of 16 bases between the germline ends. Summary of the overall study and its limitations: In beta out-of-frame sequences, excess twin sharing was weaker, because having fewer shared sequences lowered the signal-to-noise ratio. Conclusions relied on cross-sectional statistical analysis, since the same donors could not be followed over many years. Invariant T cells such as MAIT and iNKT could partly confound zero-insertion analyses, though diverse VJ usage argued against this for most clonotypes. Abundant cord blood beta clonotypes carried fewer insertions; young adult naive repertoires showed a weaker similar trend, while memory repertoires showed none. Recombination models systematically underestimated out-of-frame TCR alpha sharing in monozygotic twins but agreed with sharing between unrelated individuals. Out-of-frame TCR alpha sequences shared between twins showed an excess of low generation-probability sequences compared with coincidental sharing between unrelated individuals.

Library creation used 5' RACE. Sequencing was carried out with an Illumina HiSeq 2000. A universal primer binding site was added through template switching, and the final cDNA carried a unique molecular identifier so that TCR cDNA molecules could be counted accurately. Specific primers in the conserved constant-segment region were used to synthesize first-strand cDNA for the TCR alpha and beta chains. Each cDNA library was double barcoded, with a SMART-Mk sample barcode plus Illumina barcodes, to control for contamination. TruSeq adapter sequences along with Illumina sample barcodes were introduced in two successive PCR steps. The TCR alpha and beta cDNA libraries were sequenced on the Illumina HiSeq platform using custom primers. Turning to the authors' computational methods: Raw reads were processed with MiGEC to extract unique molecular identifiers, and MiXCR was used to determine CDR3 positions. Recombination models were inferred per individual with the repgenHMM and IGoR tools using an EM algorithm. Shared clonotype analysis was performed with the tcR package in R, normalizing sharing by the product of cloneset sizes. To study raw recombination without the effects of thymic and clonal selection, out-of-frame nonproductive sequences were analyzed. TCRdb's own reprocessing of the public reads used fastp at Q25 and MiXCR and kept productive beta chains. Rows matching on CDR3 protein sequence are summarized as one entry with the most common DNA and genes. TCRdb, not the authors, supplied the V and J calls. The sample profile shows 1.5 million to 2 million distinct CDR3 sequences; about 32% of them were found once. Less than 0.35% of the sample is held by the ten biggest clonotypes.

This clonotype was seen more than once but under ten times. Its antigen specificity is not known. Base qualities are not provided; no much larger clone lies one nucleotide away. Only healthy Caucasian donors were included. This clonotype originated in a newborn girl in good health. The chain uses TRBV4-2 and TRBJ2-5; no confident D gene assignment can be made. Sample: cord blood. The CDR3 amino acid sequence is: CASSQDSLSVVQETQYF. In nucleotides, the sequence is TGTGCCAGCAGCCAAGATTCCCTATCCGTCGTTCAAGAGACCCAGTACTTC.